The clone carrying this T cell receptor beta chain was picked up many times. What it binds is unknown. V was cut by 4 bases and J by 7 bases, with 10 bases left in between. The V gene's germline CDR1 is SGHTA and CDR2 FQGNSA. This CDR3 has 12 amino acids. This entry belongs to a study of T cell repertoires in cytomegalovirus infection. Looking at the study overall: Recently described HLA-C-restricted plus well-studied HLA-B-restricted CMV epitopes were used. Through public TCR beta signatures, both CMV infection and matching HLA type were indicated.

The study's findings and limits: Individuals carrying CMV plus the relevant HLA were identified by cumulative frequency of public TCR beta families. Clonotype analysis showed dominance of the ex vivo response by HLA-C-restricted CMV-specific TCR beta clonotypes.

Using its own MiXCR run on the reads, TCRdb lists one record per CDR3 protein. The sample lists hundreds of thousands of distinct CDR3 sequences; 30% to 35% were seen once. The origin of this receptor is a human donor in good health (CMV status not recorded). Some clones in this sample may be carry-over from other donors' samples. The starting material was cultured CD8+ T cells from PBMCs, obtained from culture after CMV antigen stimulation. The chain recombines TRBV7-2 with TRBJ2-5; unclear D gene. CDR3 sequence: CASSSSDGTQYF. The CDR3 DNA reads as TGTGCCAGCAGCTCCTCGGACGGGACCCAGTACTTC.